This is a list of T cell receptor beta chains from one sample in a study of blood T cell repertoires in COVID-19. TCRdb's table, derived via immunoSEQ multiplex PCR, lists solely in-frame clones and lacks some. The table records around 89,000 clones, 80% to 90% of them present only once. Sequencing was done on a sample of peripheral blood. The receptors come from a man aged 50 to 60 with acute or convalescent COVID-19. Each CDR3 is given with its conserved first and last residue. D genes are given only for firm matches. Expanded clones get a size class; other rows say once, few or many, or leave the size out.

d_call	clone_size	v_call	j_call	cdr3_aa	cdr3_nt
TRBD2	-	TRBV5-1	TRBJ2-5	CASSRQTSGGVETQYF	TGCGCCAGCAGCCGACAGACTAGCGGGGGGGTCGAGACCCAGTACTTC
-	-	TRBV11-1	TRBJ1-6	CASSPSYNSPLHF	TGTGCCAGCAGCCCGTCTTATAATTCACCCCTCCACTTT
TRBD2	-	TRBV5-5	TRBJ2-3	CASSFTSGEPYTQYF	TGTGCCAGCAGCTTCACTAGCGGGGAACCGTATACGCAGTATTTT
-	few	TRBV11-2	TRBJ1-2	CASSLDPSGTYGYTF	TGTGCCAGCAGCTTAGATCCGTCGGGTACCTATGGCTACACCTTC
-	-	TRBV11-2	TRBJ1-4	CASSLSQGSPFF	TGTGCCAGCAGCTTGAGTCAGGGGTCTCCGTTTTTT
TRBD1	-	TRBV5-4	TRBJ1-2	CASSWVGAGGHGYTF	TGTGCCAGCAGCTGGGTAGGGGCAGGGGGCCATGGCTACACCTTC
TRBD2	few	TRBV5-1	TRBJ2-3	CASSPLAGSTDTQYF	TGCGCCAGCAGTCCCCTAGCGGGGAGCACAGATACGCAGTATTTT
TRBD1	-	TRBV9	TRBJ2-7	CASSTGQATYEQYF	TGTGCCAGCAGCACGGGACAGGCAACCTACGAGCAGTACTTC
-	-	TRBV28	TRBJ1-3	CASTTYSGNTIYF	TGTGCCAGCACCACTTACTCTGGAAACACCATATATTTT
TRBD1	-	TRBV10-3	TRBJ1-1	CAISARGQGVTEAFF	TGTGCCATCAGTGCGAGGGGACAGGGTGTCACTGAAGCTTTCTTT
-	-	TRBV28	TRBJ1-1	CASSPHTRYEAFF	TGTGCCAGCAGCCCTCATACGAGGTACGAAGCTTTCTTT
TRBD2	-	TRBV19	TRBJ2-7	CASSESSGGAYEQYF	TGTGCCAGTAGTGAGTCTAGCGGGGGGGCATACGAGCAGTACTTC
TRBD1	-	TRBV9	TRBJ1-5	CASSVGTGHNQPQHF	TGTGCCAGCAGCGTAGGGACAGGGCACAATCAGCCCCAGCATTTT
-	-	TRBV7-9	TRBJ1-1	CASRGEANTEAFF	TGTGCCAGTCGAGGGGAGGCAAACACTGAAGCTTTCTTT
TRBD1	-	TRBV6-5	TRBJ1-6	CASSFGQGDSPLHF	TGTGCCAGCAGCTTTGGACAGGGGGATTCACCCCTCCACTTT
-	-	TRBV16	TRBJ2-3	CASSQRRGTDTQYF	TGTGCCAGCAGCCAAAGGCGGGGCACAGATACGCAGTATTTT
TRBD1	-	TRBV5-4	TRBJ2-1	CASSLTGQGHNEQFF	TGTGCCAGCAGCTTGACAGGACAGGGCCACAATGAGCAGTTCTTC
-	-	TRBV7-9	TRBJ1-5	CASSYDSSNQPQHF	TGTGCCAGCAGCTACGACAGTAGCAATCAGCCCCAGCATTTT
-	once	TRBV19	TRBJ1-1	CASSILGLNTEAFF	TGTGCCAGTAGTATATTGGGACTCAACACTGAAGCTTTCTTT
TRBD2	-	TRBV14	TRBJ2-1	CASSQSSGGGNEQFF	TGTGCCAGCAGCCAATCTAGCGGGGGGGGAAATGAGCAGTTCTTC
-	-	TRBV3-1/TRBV3-2	TRBJ1-2	CASSQKSAGTPYGGYTF	TGTGCCAGCAGCCAAAAAAGCGCCGGGACTCCTTATGGAGGCTACACCTTC
TRBD1	-	TRBV20-1	TRBJ1-1	CSAGQGHEAFF	TGCAGTGCGGGACAGGGGCATGAAGCTTTCTTT
TRBD2	-	TRBV6-2/TRBV6-3	TRBJ2-5	CASSSGLAGKETQYF	TGTGCCAGCAGCTCAGGACTAGCGGGGAAAGAGACCCAGTACTTC
-	-	TRBV4-1	TRBJ2-1	CASSQANEQFF	TGCGCCAGCAGCCAAGCTAATGAGCAGTTCTTC
-	once	TRBV5-6	TRBJ1-1	CASSLDLQMSFPEAFF	TGTGCCAGCAGCTTGGATTTGCAGATGTCGTTCCCTGAAGCTTTCTTT
-	once	TRBV5-3	TRBJ2-6	CARSSGDPRRSGANVLTF	TGTGCCAGAAGCTCGGGGGATCCTCGAAGATCTGGGGCCAACGTCCTGACTTTC
-	-	TRBV7-2	TRBJ2-2	CASSLTSYGELFF	TGTGCCAGCAGCTTAACTAGCTACGGGGAGCTGTTTTTT
-	-	TRBV6-5	TRBJ2-3	CASSYWRGGGTDTQYF	TGTGCCAGCAGTTACTGGAGAGGGGGGGGCACAGATACGCAGTATTTT
-	-	TRBV6-2/TRBV6-3	TRBJ1-5	CASSIGTQGQPQHF	TGTGCCAGCAGTATAGGAACGCAGGGTCAGCCCCAGCATTTT
-	-	TRBV2	TRBJ2-1	CASRERQVDYNEQFF	TGTGCCAGCAGAGAACGACAGGTAGACTACAATGAGCAGTTCTTC
TRBD1	once	TRBV5-8	TRBJ1-2	CASSARDRYSYTF	TGTGCCAGCAGCGCCCGGGACAGATACAGCTACACCTTC
TRBD1	-	TRBV6-5	TRBJ2-7	CASTFQGTGVYEQYF	TGTGCCAGCACCTTCCAGGGGACAGGGGTTTACGAGCAGTACTTC
-	-	TRBV6-2/TRBV6-3	TRBJ2-1	CASSPSSSPAISEQFF	TGTGCCAGCAGTCCCTCTAGCAGTCCCGCTATCAGTGAGCAGTTCTTC
TRBD1	-	TRBV6-5	TRBJ1-2	CASRLQGADGYTF	TGTGCCAGCAGATTACAGGGGGCAGATGGCTACACCTTC
TRBD1	-	TRBV6-5	TRBJ1-6	CASRGTGELNSPLHF	TGTGCCAGCAGGGGGACAGGGGAACTGAATTCACCCCTCCACTTT